This TCR beta chain was obtained from a study of T cell responses to AZD1222 COVID-19 vaccine. About the study: Second-dose schedules of about 4 or about 12 weeks were combined.

Regarding the study as a whole: Just a handful of people given AZD1222 tested seropositive at baseline. Repertoire sampling happened only post peak T cell response. Clonal diversity was possibly underestimated, and the donors were mostly white British, with more females.

Here immunoSEQ multiplex PCR was the method, and the copy in TCRdb shows in-frame clones only, minus some. This sample yields 150,000 to 200,000 clones, of which around 94% are seen a single time; 2% to 3% belongs to the top ten. Worth noting for this clone: Its target is unknown.

Germline assignment: CDR1 KGHSH and CDR2 LQKENI. This CDR3 region has 22 residues. After removal of 7 bases from V and 0 bases from J, the junction contained 24 bases not matched to a gene. Sequencing was performed on peripheral blood, taken on day 0 of AZD1222 vaccination. The sequence derives from an adult in good health. The chain links TRBV18 to TRBJ1-6; 7 bases are shared with TRBD1. Here the CDR3 reads CASLTGISVGTDHPSYNSPLHF. Written as DNA, the CDR3 is TGTGCCAGCTTAACCGGAATCTCGGTAGGGACAGATCACCCCTCCTATAATTCACCCCTCCACTTT.